Given below is one T cell receptor (beta chain) in context. Its matching antigen is unknown. These data belong to a study of T cell responses to AZD1222 COVID-19 vaccine. Across the whole study: Pooling was applied to second doses at about 4 or about 12 weeks.

Broader study findings: None of the repertoires were sampled until the peak T cell response had passed. Two doses of AZD1222 preceded a rise in Spike-specific TCR breadth and depth.

Profiling relied on immunoSEQ multiplex PCR, and the TCRdb table lists in-frame clones only, not all of them. This sample carries around 130,000 clones, approximately 91% of them seen once, and the ten largest clones take over 3.5%. Trimming stripped 2 bases from V and 3 bases from J, with 9 bases between. The CDR3 has 14 amino acids. Germline V gene lookup returns CDR1 MNHEY and CDR2 SMNVEV (reference sequence). Source: peripheral blood, taken on day 0 of AZD1222 vaccination. The source is an adult in good health. The chain has TRBV27 and TRBJ2-3; a weak D match, TRBD2 (5 bases). CDR3 in amino acids: CASSLAAVTDTQYF. The DNA of the CDR3 is TGTGCCAGCAGTTTAGCAGCGGTGACAGATACGCAGTATTTT.